A single sample is the source of the 9 T cell receptor beta chains below, sequenced in a study of PD-L1 blockade in urothelial cancer. The repertoire was sequenced with immunoSEQ multiplex PCR; TCRdb's copy has only in-frame clones and lacks some. Here the sample spans tens of thousands of clones, 84% being singletons. Time point indicated: pretreatment peripheral blood. The material sequenced was PBMCs, taken around atezolizumab (anti-PD-L1) treatment. The receptors stem from a woman aged 70-85 years with urothelial cancer.

The CDR3 sequence: CASSDSGPYEQYF. The CDR3 nucleotides are TGCGCCAGCAGTGACAGTGGGCCTTACGAGCAGTACTTC. This rearrangement joins TRBV10-2 to TRBJ2-7; D gene uncertain. The germline V gene has CDR1 WSHSY and CDR2 SAAADI. V was pared by 3 bases and J by 4 bases, with 10 bases between. CDR3 size: 13 residues.

This sequence joins TRBV5-1 and TRBJ2-1, with 10 positions matching TRBD2. CDR1 is SGHRS, CDR2 YFSETQ, per germline. V trimming: 0 bases; J trimming: 3 bases; junction bases outside the gene matches: 3. There are 16 residues in the CDR3. CDR3 loop: CASSLVVAGGYNEQFF. The CDR3 DNA reads TGCGCCAGCAGCTTGGTTGTAGCGGGAGGCTACAATGAGCAGTTCTTC.

To note about this clone: This sample includes further DNA sequences coding for the same CDR3. DNA of the CDR3: TGTGCCAGCAGCGTAGGGCTAGCGGGGACGGATACGCAGTATTTT. Translation gives CASSVGLAGTDTQYF. The chain has TRBV9 and TRBJ2-3, with 9 bases identical to TRBD2. With V trimmed by 0 bases and J by 6 bases, 5 bases remained unmatched. The CDR3 loop spans 15 amino acids. Germline V gene sequence: CDR1 SGDLS, CDR2 YYNGEE.

The J gene is TRBJ2-2, the V gene TRBV11-3, with TRBD2 matching 9 bases. The V gene's germline CDR1 is SGHNT and CDR2 YENEEA. J gave up 2 bases and V 1 base, and 8 bases lay outside the gene matches. CDR3 length: 18 residues. The CDR3 spells CASSLGTGLAGNTGELFF. CDR3 bases: TGTGCCAGCAGCTTAGGAACAGGGCTAGCGGGAAACACCGGGGAGCTGTTTTTT. Using reference TRBV11-3 and TRBJ2-2 for the parts outside the CDR3, the full variable domain is EAGVVQSPRYKIIEKKQPVAFWCNPISGHNTLYWYLQNLGQGPELLIRYENEEAVDDSQLPKDRFSAERLKGVDSTLKIQPAELGDSAVYLCASSLGTGLAGNTGELFFGEGSRLTVL.

The V and J genes are TRBV18 and TRBJ1-2, with D possibly matching TRBD1 (5 bases). Germline V lookup: CDR1 KGHSH, CDR2 LQKENI. The V end was cut by 3 bases, the J end by 7 bases, with 24 bases between. This CDR3 is built from 17 residues. The CDR3 nucleotides read TGTGCCAGCTCACCGGAGCCCCCGGGGGGGATCTCTCCTGGCTACACCTTC. The encoded protein is CASSPEPPGGISPGYTF. The whole variable domain, filled in from reference TRBV18 and TRBJ1-2, reads NAGVMQNPRHLVRRRGQEARLRCSPMKGHSHVYWYRQLPEEGLKFMVYLQKENIIDESGMPKERFSAEFPKEGPSILRIQQVVRGDSAAYFCASSPEPPGGISPGYTFGSGTRLTVV.

This clone was observed a single time. The rearrangement links TRBV7-3 to TRBJ1-5, with D hard to call. Looked up from germline, CDR1 is SGHTA and CDR2 is FQGTGA. This CDR3 has 13 amino acids. Between the trimmed V and J ends, which lost 1 base and 6 bases, there was a span of 7 bases. CDR3 sequence: CASSLNPSQPQHF. CDR3 nucleotide sequence: TGTGCCAGCAGCTTAAACCCCAGTCAGCCCCAGCATTTT.

The gene calls are TRBV7-9 and TRBJ1-3; tentatively, D is TRBD1 (5 bases). The CDR3 is 15 residues long. The ends were cut back, 3 bases at V and 4 bases at J, with 13 bases in the middle. Germline assignment: CDR1 SEHNR and CDR2 FQNEAQ (reference sequence). The CDR3 DNA follows: TGTGCCAGCAGCTTGGGACTTCTTTCAGGAAACACCATATATTTT. This gives the protein CASSLGLLSGNTIYF.

The J gene is TRBJ1-2, the V gene TRBV9; the match to TRBD1 covers 7 bases. Germline V gene lookup returns CDR1 SGDLS and CDR2 YYNGEE. This CDR3 comprises 15 residues. Trimming cost V 2 bases and J 4 bases; bases outside gene matches: 8. The CDR3 loop reads CASSVGQEDGYGYTF. The CDR3 bases are TGTGCCAGCAGCGTCGGACAGGAAGACGGCTATGGCTACACCTTC.

In regard to this clone: One end of the junction does not line up with germline, which may come from a read error. The chain is built from TRBV7-7 and TRBJ2-2; D possibly corresponds to TRBD2 (5 bases). Per the germline V gene, CDR1 is SSHAT and CDR2 is FNYEAQ (reference sequence). The CDR3 contains 14 residues. The CDR3 spells CASSLRGNPGELFF. The CDR3 DNA reads TGTGCCAGCAGCTTAAGAGGGAACCCCGGGGAGCTGTTTTTT.